This entry concerns a single T cell receptor beta chain. The data derive from a study of blood T cell repertoires in COVID-19. Background on the study: The origin of the acute and convalescent COVID-19 samples was the United States, Italy and Spain. The cDNA or gDNA used as material had been derived from T cells, B-cell-depleted T cells, or PBMCs.

In the original processing: Reference gene primer amplification gave estimated nucleated cell counts. Measured with immunoSEQ multiplex PCR; TCRdb has only the in-frame clones, and not every one. That table furnishes V, J and clone size, whereas the DNA furnished D and trimming. Of just under 85,000 clones listed, about 83% are singletons. Sequencing was carried out using peripheral blood. This clonotype was obtained from a woman aged 60-70 years with acute or convalescent COVID-19.

The CDR3 here is CASSSGAGSREKLFF. DNA for the CDR3: TGTGCCAGCAGCTCCGGAGCGGGTAGTCGTGAAAAACTGTTTTTT. The V gene is TRBV28, the J gene TRBJ1-4; D not certain. There are 15 residues in the CDR3. Germline V CDR1 and CDR2: MDHEN, SYDVKM. The ends were cut back, 6 bases at V and 7 bases at J, with 18 bases in the middle.